What follows are 13 T cell receptor beta chains derived from one specimen sequenced in a study of cytomegalovirus exposure and HLA in healthy donors. PCR employed 60 Vbeta and 13 Jbeta primers. The data were produced by immunoSEQ multiplex PCR, yet TCRdb's version contains in-frame clones alone and is incomplete. Among some 170,000 clones listed, 75% to 85% were seen once. The sample consisted of PBMCs. The receptors originated from a woman in her late teens or twenties in good health and CMV-seropositive.

V and J are TRBV4-3 and TRBJ1-2; D may be TRBD1 (5 bases). This CDR3 is built from 15 residues. Germline CDR1 LGHNA, CDR2 YSLEER. Trimming cost V 0 bases and J 2 bases, with 10 bases left between them. Here the CDR3 DNA reads TGCGCCAGCAGCCAAGATCGAAGGGGCAACTATGGCTACACCTTC. Amino acid sequence: CASSQDRRGNYGYTF.

The CDR3: CASSPYRAHRDGDIQYF. CDR3 sequence (DNA): TGTGCCAGCAGCCCGTACCGAGCCCACAGGGATGGGGACATTCAGTACTTC. The chain links TRBV7-8 to TRBJ2-4, with a weak D call TRBD1 (6 bases). V lost 5 bases to trimming and J lost 8 bases, with 25 bases between them. Germline CDR1 reads SGHVS; CDR2 reads FQNEAQ. The CDR3 has 17 residues.

The J gene is TRBJ2-5, the V gene TRBV29-1; D not resolved. This CDR3 has 11 amino acids. V lost 7 bases and J lost 4, with 10 bases in between. Per the germline V gene, CDR1 is SQVTM and CDR2 is ANQGSEA. The CDR3 sequence: CSEKHGETQYF. CDR3 bases: TGCAGCGAGAAACATGGAGAGACCCAGTACTTC.

The J gene is TRBJ1-4, the V gene TRBV15; 7 positions match TRBD1. The CDR3 loop spans 16 amino acids. V was pared by 3 bases and J by 8 bases, with 12 bases of the junction left unmatched. Germline assignment: CDR1 LNHNV and CDR2 YYDKDF (reference sequence). The CDR3 coding sequence is TGTGCCACCAGCAGGGAGCGACGAACAGGGGACGAAAAACTGTTTTTT. Amino acid sequence: CATSRERRTGDEKLFF.

The V call is TRBV9, the J call TRBJ1-4; 7 nucleotides match TRBD1. This CDR3 region has 16 residues. CDR1 and CDR2 from the germline V gene are SGDLS and YYNGEE. V gave up 1 base and J gave up 0 bases; unmatched junction bases: 3. The CDR3 here is CASSVTTGATNEKLFF. The CDR3 DNA reads as TGTGCCAGCAGCGTAACTACAGGGGCAACTAATGAAAAACTGTTTTTT.

This chain connects TRBV28 to TRBJ1-1, with D perhaps matching TRBD1 (5 bases). The CDR3 extends over 13 amino acids. CDR1 is MDHEN, CDR2 SYDVKM, per germline. V was cut by 7 bases and J by 6 bases, with 15 bases left in between. The CDR3 reads CASIPSQGPEAFF. The DNA of the CDR3 is TGTGCCAGCATCCCCAGCCAGGGTCCTGAAGCTTTCTTT.

V is TRBV4-1 and J is TRBJ2-7; TRBD1 aligns across 9 bases. CDR1 is MGHRA and CDR2 is YSYEKL in the germline V gene. CDR3 length: 16 residues. J was trimmed by 2 bases and V by 0 bases; bases with no gene match: 5. CDR3 sequence (DNA): TGCGCCAGCAGCCAAGAAGGGACAGGGCATACCTACGAGCAGTACTTC. This encodes CASSQEGTGHTYEQYF.

In DNA form, the CDR3 reads TGTGCCAGCGGTCCCAGGGGACAGATTAATGAAAAACTGTTTTTT. Protein sequence: CASGPRGQINEKLFF. The V gene is TRBV5-5, the J gene TRBJ1-4; 7 nucleotides line up with TRBD1. Trimming took 7 bases from V and 4 from J; bases not matched to a gene: 10. The length of the CDR3 is 15 residues. Germline V gene sequence: CDR1 SGHKS, CDR2 YYEKEE (reference sequence).

The gene calls are TRBV15 and TRBJ2-3, with 9 bases that match TRBD2. CDR1 LNHNV and CDR2 YYDKDF come from the germline V gene (reference sequence). J lost 1 base, V lost 8 bases, and 4 bases had no gene match. The CDR3 covers 14 residues. The CDR3 sequence is CATGSGGRTDTQYF. DNA of the CDR3: TGTGCCACCGGGAGCGGGGGGCGCACAGATACGCAGTATTTT. Drawing the rest from reference TRBV15 and TRBJ2-3, the complete variable domain is DAMVIQNPRYQVTQFGKPVTLSCSQTLNHNVMYWYQQKSSQAPKLLFHYYDKDFNNEADTPDNFQSRRPNTSFCFLDIRSPGLGDTAMYLCATGSGGRTDTQYFGPGTRLTVL.

The rearrangement joins TRBV6-5 to TRBJ1-1; tentatively, D is TRBD1 (5 bases). Trimming took off 0 bases at V and 6 bases at J, with 17 bases between the two ends. From germline, CDR1 is MNHEY and CDR2 SVGAGI. The CDR3 has 16 amino acids. The CDR3 spells CASSYSNPGMEPEAFF. The CDR3 DNA reads TGTGCCAGCAGTTACTCGAATCCAGGGATGGAGCCTGAAGCTTTCTTT.

The chain is built from TRBV4-1 and TRBJ2-5; tentatively, D is TRBD2 (6 bases). The DNA end favors TRBJ2-7, so the J call may be wrong. CDR1 MGHRA and CDR2 YSYEKL come from the germline V gene. The CDR3 consists of 15 residues. The CDR3 DNA sequence: TGCGCCAGCAGCCCCGCAGGGCGGGGAACCTACGAGCAGTACTTC. Translated, it gives CASSPAGRGTYEQYF.

V gene TRBV6-5 combines with J gene TRBJ1-1; possible D gene TRBD1, 6 bases. CDR1 is MNHEY and CDR2 is SVGAGI in the germline V gene. V gave up 5 bases and J gave up 1 base, with 14 bases separating them. The CDR3 runs 15 residues. The CDR3 reads CASSRGAARNTEAFF. In DNA form, the CDR3 reads TGTGCCAGCAGTCGGGGGGCCGCTCGGAACACTGAAGCTTTCTTT.

The chain employs TRBV9 and TRBJ2-3; 7 nucleotides agree with TRBD1. Germline V lookup: CDR1 SGDLS, CDR2 YYNGEE. CDR3 size: 20 residues. With V trimmed by 0 bases and J by 2 bases, 18 bases remained unmatched. CDR3 residues: CASSVASPTAGTVDTDTQYF. The CDR3 DNA reads as TGTGCCAGCAGCGTAGCATCTCCGACTGCCGGGACAGTTGACACAGATACGCAGTATTTT.